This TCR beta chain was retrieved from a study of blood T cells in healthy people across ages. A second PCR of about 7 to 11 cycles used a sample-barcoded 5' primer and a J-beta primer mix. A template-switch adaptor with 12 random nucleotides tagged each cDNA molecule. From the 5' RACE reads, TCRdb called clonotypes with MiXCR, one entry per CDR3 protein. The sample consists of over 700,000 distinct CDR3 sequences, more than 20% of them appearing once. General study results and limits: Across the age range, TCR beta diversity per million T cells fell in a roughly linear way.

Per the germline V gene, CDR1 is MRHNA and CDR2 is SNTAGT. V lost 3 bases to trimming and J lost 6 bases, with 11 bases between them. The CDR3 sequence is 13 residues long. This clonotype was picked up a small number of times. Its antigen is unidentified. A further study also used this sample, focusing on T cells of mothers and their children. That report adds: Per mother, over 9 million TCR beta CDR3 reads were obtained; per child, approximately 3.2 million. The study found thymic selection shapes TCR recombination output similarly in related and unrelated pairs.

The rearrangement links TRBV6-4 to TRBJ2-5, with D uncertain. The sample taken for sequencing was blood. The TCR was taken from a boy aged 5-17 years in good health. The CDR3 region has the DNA TGTGCCAGCAGTGAGTCTGGTGGAAAGACCCAGTACTTC. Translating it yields CASSESGGKTQYF.